This is a list of T cell receptor beta chains from one sample in a study of Graves' ophthalmopathy and Graves' hyperthyroidism. TCRdb passed the multiplex PCR reads through MiXCR, listing each CDR3 protein once. In the table there are 600,000 to 650,000 distinct CDR3 sequences, about 20% of which are singletons. The sample consisted of peripheral blood. These receptors came from a woman aged 18-35 years with stable Graves' hyperthyroidism. Some clones in this sample may be carry-over from other donors' samples. Both conserved end residues are part of each CDR3. The D gene is left open where the match is weak. Clone size appears in some rows only: once, few, many, or a class for an expanded clone.

v_gene	j_gene	d_gene	abundance	CDR3aa	CDR3nt
TRBV12-3/TRBV12-4	TRBJ1-1	TRBD1	.	CASSLSLGQGRTEAFF	TGTGCCAGCAGTTTATCCCTCGGACAGGGTAGGACTGAAGCTTTCTTT
TRBV7-3	TRBJ1-1	TRBD1	many	CASRVTGESTEAFF	TGTGCCAGCAGAGTGACAGGGGAATCCACTGAAGCTTTCTTT
TRBV12-5	TRBJ1-1	.	.	CASVLSSPGTEAFF	TGTGCTAGTGTCCTTTCCTCTCCGGGCACTGAAGCTTTCTTT
TRBV9	TRBJ1-1	.	many	CASSVGLRDTEAFF	TGTGCCAGCAGCGTAGGTCTCCGGGACACTGAAGCTTTCTTT
TRBV2	TRBJ1-1	.	few	CASTMWRGENTEALF	TGTGCCAGCACCATGTGGAGGGGAGAGAACACTGAAGCTCTCTTT
TRBV7-6	TRBJ1-5	.	.	CASSSQWDQPQHF	TGTGCCAGCAGCTCCCAGTGGGATCAGCCCCAGCATTTT
TRBV19	TRBJ1-1	.	few	CASSTHRGDTEAFF	TGTGCCAGTAGCACTCACCGGGGGGACACTGAAGCTTTCTTT
TRBV19	TRBJ2-7	TRBD1	many	CASSISEGQDYEQYF	TGTGCCAGTAGTATAAGTGAGGGACAGGACTACGAGCAGTACTTC
TRBV5-1	TRBJ1-1	.	.	CASSLTGSTEAFF	TGCGCCAGCAGCTTAACAGGGTCTACTGAAGCTTTCTTT
TRBV6-1	TRBJ1-2	.	.	CASRTSGGYTF	TGTGCCAGCAGGACTTCTGGAGGCTACACCTTC
TRBV19	TRBJ1-5	.	many	CASSAGDLISNQPQHF	TGTGCCAGTAGTGCAGGGGACCTGATTAGCAATCAGCCCCAGCATTTT
TRBV12-3/TRBV12-4	TRBJ1-3	.	many	CASSSRWGAAGNTIYF	TGTGCCAGCAGTTCCCGTTGGGGGGCCGCTGGAAACACCATATATTTT
TRBV30	TRBJ2-7	TRBD2	few	CAWRTSGYEQYF	TGTGCCTGGAGGACTAGCGGCTACGAGCAGTACTTC
TRBV28	TRBJ2-5	TRBD2	many	CAIRRSGRVETQYF	TGTGCCATTCGACGGTCCGGGAGGGTAGAGACCCAGTACTTC
TRBV7-6	TRBJ2-7	TRBD2	.	CASRAGLALAGEQYF	TGTGCCAGCAGAGCCGGACTAGCGCTGGCGGGCGAGCAGTACTTC
TRBV20-1	TRBJ1-5	.	.	CSAGGGRVGQPQHF	TGCAGTGCCGGCGGGGGCAGGGTTGGTCAGCCCCAGCATTTT
TRBV12-3/TRBV12-4	TRBJ1-5	.	many	CASSEGSGHLYSNQPQHF	TGTGCCAGCAGCGAAGGGTCCGGACACCTCTATAGCAATCAGCCCCAGCATTTT
TRBV24-1	TRBJ2-5	TRBD1	many	CATSDPTGAAYF	TGTGCCACCAGTGATCCTACAGGGGCCGCGTACTTC
TRBV2	TRBJ1-6	.	many	CASSEFFNSPLHF	TGTGCCAGCAGTGAATTTTTTAATTCACCCCTCCACTTT
TRBV2	TRBJ1-5	TRBD1	many	CASSAGQGFQPQHF	TGTGCCAGCAGTGCAGGACAGGGATTTCAGCCCCAGCATTTT
TRBV30	TRBJ1-2	TRBD1	many	CAWSVTGTAYGYTF	TGTGCCTGGAGTGTAACTGGGACAGCTTATGGCTACACCTTC
TRBV12-5	TRBJ1-6	TRBD1	many	CASGPDRPSSYNSPLHF	TGTGCTAGTGGCCCGGACAGGCCAAGCTCCTATAATTCACCCCTCCACTTT
TRBV19	TRBJ1-1	.	many	CASILGPEAFF	TGTGCCAGTATCTTAGGTCCTGAAGCTTTCTTT
TRBV9	TRBJ1-1	.	.	CASSVGGSPNTEAFF	TGTGCCAGCAGCGTAGGAGGGTCTCCGAACACTGAAGCTTTCTTT
TRBV4-1	TRBJ1-2	.	many	CASSQGGGRGNYGYTF	TGCGCCAGCAGCCAAGGTGGCGGTAGGGGGAACTATGGCTACACCTTC